This is a list of T cell receptor beta chains from one sample in a study of T cell responses to AZD1222 COVID-19 vaccine. Some clones are missing from TCRdb's copy, which holds only in-frame ones; the method was immunoSEQ multiplex PCR. This table holds roughly 120,000 clones, more than 80% found once. The sequenced sample was peripheral blood, obtained 28 days after the second AZD1222 dose. The source of these receptors is an adult who received the AZD1222 COVID-19 vaccine. The CDR3 runs from the conserved cysteine through the conserved F or W. Fields, in order: CDR3 length, V gene, J gene, CDR3 protein.

16	TRBV28	TRBJ2-3	CASSRSGVLSTDTQYF
15	TRBV19	TRBJ1-2	CASRLSPGQSYGYTF
13	TRBV28	TRBJ1-5	CASTRDSNQPQHF
14	TRBV5-1	TRBJ2-7	CASSLGSGWYEQYF
16	TRBV5-4	TRBJ2-3	CASSVPTGEGGDTQYF
13	TRBV2	TRBJ2-1	CASTEEGLKEQFF
12	TRBV7-2	TRBJ2-5	CASSFEDEAQYF
14	TRBV5-1	TRBJ1-6	CASIVSQGVSPLHF
13	TRBV2	TRBJ1-1	CASTGQQNTEAFF
12	TRBV10-3	TRBJ1-1	CAIRGANTEAFF